The entry that follows covers one T cell receptor beta chain sequence. Its cognate antigen has yet to be identified. No quality values exist for individual bases; no much larger clone is one base distant. This sample was taken from a study of shared clonotypes between healthy human individuals (dated by TCRdb to the early 2020s). Regarding the complete study: The cohort included three men and a couple of women between 18 and 49 years of age. To estimate repertoire size and how much clonotypes are shared between individuals, the study performed deep sequencing of blood TCR repertoires from five healthy adults. To increase sequencing depth and limit assay-specific biases, different laboratories used diverse techniques to prepare libraries and sequence TCR repertoires. Between about 0.8 and 9 billion PBMCs per donor were obtained by leukapheresis.

Healthy HIV-negative adults with no recently reported acute infections or vaccinations were included as donors. Every donor was a Caucasian adult living in Nashville, Tennessee, USA. For unsorted samples, tens of millions of PBMCs were counted, and genomic DNA was extracted using the QIAamp DNA Blood Mini kit. Blood was collected by leukapheresis, and PBMCs were isolated by Ficoll-Histopaque density gradient centrifugation and then cryopreserved in liquid nitrogen vapor phase. The study at large found these results: Because the study included only a small number of donors, the genetic and exposure-history diversity represented was limited. Sampling was limited to blood, and TCR repertoires in tissue likely differ from TCR repertoires in blood. Based on pairwise subsampling, the degree of clonotype sharing among donors was expected to be affected by sequencing depth.

TCR CDR3 regions were amplified from genomic DNA by multiplex PCR using the deep immunoSEQ assay. Genomic DNA extracted from each cell subset was distributed evenly over all wells of several immunoSEQ 96-well plates, and each plate served as one replicate. For unsorted PBMC, 300 ng genomic DNA, equal to 25,000 to 35,000 T cell genomes, was loaded into each replicate PCR. Ten immunoSEQ deep assay plates were used to sequence the unsorted PBMC genomic DNA. Purified libraries were measured with a Qubit 3.0 fluorometer, size-checked on a Bioanalyzer 2100, and measured again with the KAPA Library Quantification kit. Each immunoSEQ 96-well plate was sequenced on its own single-read 150-cycle Illumina NextSeq 550 flow cell. The paper's data handling went like this. Because only junctional sequences without quality scores were contained in the immunoSEQ output, filtering matching that applied to full-length reads could not be performed. Sequences were annotated with PyIR, a Python wrapper for IgBLAST v1.9, and V/J genes and CDR3 were assigned using IMGT germline references. Any read was removed if the V/J assignment was weak (E-value above 1e-6), the CDR3 was missing, or the read contained stop codons, out-of-frame junctions, or ambiguous translated residues. V3J clonotypes were defined as sequences sharing the same inferred V gene, J gene, and CDR3 amino acid sequence. Percentage overlap between repertoires was computed as shared unique clonotypes divided by the size of the smaller repertoire. Richness of each repertoire was evaluated using RTK rarefaction, the Chao1 estimator, and Recon v2.1 estimates of unobserved clonotypes. TCRdb holds this immuneACCESS table with in-frame rearrangements only. Some clones are missing; in checked studies, unresolved V genes explain under half, and the rest has no known cause. The V and J calls and clone size come from that table; D and trimming were worked out from the DNA. The sample data list 450,000 to 500,000 clones, and 70% to 85% of these were observed just once. Of the sample, 10% to 15% falls within the top ten clones.

Looking up the germline V gene yields CDR1 KGHSH and CDR2 LQKENI. The CDR3 numbers 15 residues from cysteine through phenylalanine. The sequence is cut down to CDR3 DNA, 45 bases in frame from base 1. V lost 2 bases and J lost 3 bases, and the count of bases not matched to a germline gene is 6. The V and J segments used are TRBV18 and TRBJ2-7; 8 central bases correspond to TRBD2. What was sequenced was PBMCs. The TCR was taken from a woman aged 40 to 49 in good health. Some clones in this sample may be carry-over from other donors' samples. The nucleotide sequence is given as TGTGCCAGCTCACCAGGGACTAGTAAGGGCTACGAGCAGTACTTC. Its coded protein is CASSPGTSKGYEQYF.